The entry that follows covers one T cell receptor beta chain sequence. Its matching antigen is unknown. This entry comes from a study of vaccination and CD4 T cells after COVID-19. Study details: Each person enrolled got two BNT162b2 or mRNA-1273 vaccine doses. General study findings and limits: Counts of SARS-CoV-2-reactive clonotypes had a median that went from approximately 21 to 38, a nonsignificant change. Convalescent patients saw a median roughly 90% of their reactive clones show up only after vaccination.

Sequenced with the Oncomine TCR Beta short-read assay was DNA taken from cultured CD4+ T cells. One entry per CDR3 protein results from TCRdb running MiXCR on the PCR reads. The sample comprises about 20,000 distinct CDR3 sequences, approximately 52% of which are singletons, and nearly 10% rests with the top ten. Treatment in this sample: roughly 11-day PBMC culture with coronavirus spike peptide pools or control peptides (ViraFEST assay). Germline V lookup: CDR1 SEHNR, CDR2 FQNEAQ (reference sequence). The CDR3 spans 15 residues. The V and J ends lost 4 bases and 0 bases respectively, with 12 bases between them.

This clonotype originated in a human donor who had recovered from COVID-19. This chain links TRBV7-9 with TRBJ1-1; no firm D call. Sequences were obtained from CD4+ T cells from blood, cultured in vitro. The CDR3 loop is CASSSPRTVNTEAFF. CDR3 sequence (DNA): TGTGCCAGCAGCTCCCCCAGGACGGTGAACACTGAAGCTTTCTTT.